This TCR beta chain was captured by sequencing in a study of molecular identifiers for immune sequencing clone quantification. The CDR3 sequence is 20 residues long. Germline V gene sequence: CDR1 SQVTM, CDR2 ANQGSEA. Trimming removed 4 bases from V and 3 bases from J, with 30 bases in between. TCRdb re-analysed the PCR reads in MiXCR, keeping a single row per CDR3 protein. Counted here are approximately 680,000 distinct CDR3 sequences, less than 30% occurring once; the ten biggest clones make up about 0.81%. Between about 19,000 and 1,100,000 sorted cells, with 10%, 30% or 50% RNA, yielded naive CD8 libraries.

The sample taken for sequencing was naive CD8+ T cells from blood, with Jurkat cell RNA spiked in. The subset here: FACS-sorted CD8+CD4-CCR7+CD45RA+ naive T cells. V and J are TRBV29-1 and TRBJ1-4, with D maybe TRBD1 (6 bases). This sequence was found in a human donor in good health. Some libraries in this study had Jurkat cell RNA spiked in. The CDR3 DNA follows: TGCAGCGTTGTAAATAAACCGGGACAAGCACACTATTTAGCTAATGAAAAACTGTTTTTT. Its protein product is CSVVNKPGQAHYLANEKLFF. Full variable domain (rest looked up from reference TRBV29-1 and TRBJ1-4): SAVISQKPSRDICQRGTSLTIQCQVDSQVTMMFWYRQQPGQSLTLIATANQGSEATYESGFVIDKFPISRPNLTFSTLTVSNMSPEDSSIYLCSVVNKPGQAHYLANEKLFFGSGTQLSVL.